This T cell receptor beta chain appears in the sequencing data of a study of T cell responses to AZD1222 COVID-19 vaccine. Notes on the study in general: In the spike-specific TCR repertoire, nearly half reportedly target unmutated variant regions. In all cases, repertoires were sampled only after the peak T cell response. Baseline antibody screening turned up just six seropositive AZD1222 recipients. Vaccination with two AZD1222 doses was followed by a rise in Spike-specific TCR breadth and depth.

This table comes from immunoSEQ multiplex PCR, and its TCRdb copy is limited to in-frame clones, with some not included. The sample lists about 86,000 clones, around nine tenths seen once, with about 9.4% in the top ten. As to this clone: The antigen is unknown.

V was cut by 2 bases and J by 5 bases, with 15 bases left in between. The germline CDR1 and CDR2 sequences are MDHEN and SYDVKM. The CDR3 contains 16 residues. The sequence was obtained from an adult in good health. This chain links TRBV28 with TRBJ1-4, with D maybe TRBD1 (5 bases). The input for sequencing was peripheral blood, taken on day 0 of MenACWY control vaccination. CDR3 sequence reads: CASSLPQDSLNEKLFF. The CDR3 DNA sequence: TGTGCCAGCAGTTTACCTCAAGACAGCCTCAATGAAAAACTGTTTTTT.